This TCR beta chain was identified during a study of blood T cell repertoires in COVID-19. Sequencing was performed with immunoSEQ multiplex PCR; in TCRdb, only in-frame clones are kept and a portion is missing. The table has about 200,000 clones, about 88% seen once; the top ten hold about 5%. From germline, CDR1 is KGHDR and CDR2 SFDVKD. This CDR3 is built from 12 residues. V lost 6 bases and J 8 bases, leaving 12 bases between the germline ends. The receptor's source is a woman between 40 and 50 years old with acute or convalescent COVID-19. This chain connects TRBV24-1 to TRBJ1-2; D may be TRBD1 (5 bases). Sequenced: peripheral blood. The CDR3 spells CATSWAGHGYTF. The CDR3 coding sequence is TGTGCCACCAGTTGGGCAGGGCACGGCTACACCTTC.